This paragraph covers one T cell receptor (beta chain) sequence. The antigen is not known. This specimen belongs to a study of Ad26.COV2.S vaccination and SARS-CoV-2 variants. Study summary: Among those in the COV1001 Ad26.COV2.S trial arm was the donor.

General study results and limits: Placebo recipients showed lower spike-specific TCR breadth than vaccinees. Researchers reported similar non-spike TCR breadth in vaccine and placebo recipients.

Profiled with immunoSEQ multiplex PCR; TCRdb holds only in-frame clones, not every one. The table has fewer than 900,000 clones, about 89% seen once. Treatment of the sample: 15 to 20 received Ad26.COV2.S at low or high dose, single or two shots; 5 received placebo; per-sample allocation not given. Sampling took place 63 days after the first vaccine or placebo injection. An Ad26 vector was used to express Wuhan-strain SARS-CoV-2 spike as the vaccine. The CDR3 totals 15 residues. Germline loops: CDR1 LNHDA, CDR2 SQIVND (reference sequence). The V gene lost 6 bases and the J gene lost 8 bases, with 20 bases spanning the gap.

V gene TRBV19 combines with J gene TRBJ2-1; maybe TRBD1 (6 bases). The sample was peripheral blood, taken in a trial of Ad26.COV2.S vaccine versus placebo. The source is a person between 18 and 59 years old who received the Ad26.COV2.S COVID-19 vaccine or a placebo. The CDR3 DNA reads TGTGCCAGTAGCCTGACAGGTCCCCCGGGCGATGAGCAGTTCTTC. Translated: CASSLTGPPGDEQFF.